The next 10 T cell receptor beta chains were all read from a single sample in a study of regulatory T cells in long-lasting Graves disease (dated by TCRdb to about 2021). The time point tag for this specimen amounts to: newly diagnosed GD, antithyroid drugs for less than 3 months. For both TCR sequencing and RNA sequencing, RNA was extracted from PBMCs using TRIzol. Preparation of the library involved multiplex PCR. Sequencing was carried out with an Illumina HiSeq 4000. iRepertoire HTBI primers and Arm-PCR amplification of CDR3 regions were used to construct TCR beta libraries. TCRdb reran the public reads through fastp at Q25 and MiXCR, keeping productive beta chains. For every CDR3 protein sequence, its rows merge into one entry that carries the most common genes and DNA. The sample data list approximately 350,000 distinct CDR3 sequences, and over 15% of these were observed just once. Just under 30% of the sample is taken by the ten largest.

A further study also used this sample, focusing on T cells in Graves' hyperthyroidism and ophthalmopathy.

The material was peripheral blood mononuclear cells (PBMCs), obtained at new diagnosis, from a patient treated with antithyroid drugs. The receptor set was obtained from a man aged 40-55 years with Graves disease. Donor details come from another sample of the same person, matched by shared clones.

The CDR3 sequence is CSARVLDRDNVNTEAFF. CDR3 bases: TGCAGTGCTAGAGTGCTGGACAGGGATAACGTGAACACTGAAGCTTTCTTT. This chain uses TRBV20-1 with TRBJ1-1; 8 bases match TRBD1. The CDR3 runs to 17 residues. Germline CDR1 DFQATT, CDR2 SNEGSKA (reference sequence). V shed 1 base and J 0 bases; nucleotides not matched to a gene: 10.

The V gene is TRBV5-1, the J gene TRBJ2-2; a possible D gene is TRBD1 (7 bases). CDR1 is SGHRS, CDR2 YFSETQ, per germline. The V end was cut by 0 bases, the J end by 6 bases, with 18 bases between. The CDR3 covers 17 residues. The CDR3 sequence is CASSLGVTGRLAGELFF. CDR3 DNA sequence: TGCGCCAGCAGCTTGGGGGTGACAGGGAGGCTCGCCGGGGAGCTGTTTTTT.

In this sample, this clonotype turned up many times. The genes are TRBV28 and TRBJ2-7, with 8 bases fitting TRBD2. V lost 3 bases and J lost 2; bases outside the gene matches: 3. Germline loops: CDR1 MDHEN, CDR2 SYDVKM. The CDR3 is made up of 14 amino acids. In nucleotides, the CDR3 is TGTGCCAGCAGTTTGGCGGGGGGCCCCTACGAGCAGTACTTC. It is translated as CASSLAGGPYEQYF.

This clonotype was counted ten times or more. This rearrangement joins TRBV2 to TRBJ2-5, with unresolved D. The CDR3 sequence is 14 residues long. The V end lost 2 bases, the J end lost 1 base, and 8 bases lay between the germline ends. CDR1 and CDR2 (germline): SNHLY, FYNNEI. CDR3 loop: CASSENRIQETQYF. CDR3 coding DNA: TGTGCCAGCAGTGAAAACCGGATCCAAGAGACCCAGTACTTC.

This clonotype was recorded at least ten times. The chain uses TRBV24-1 and TRBJ2-3; D gene unclear. The DNA end is a closer match to TRBJ1-1, so the J assignment may be wrong. Germline lookup yields CDR1 KGHDR and CDR2 SFDVKD. The CDR3 is made up of 16 amino acids. The CDR3 sequence is CATSDSYHGSGREAFF. DNA for the CDR3: TGTGCCACCAGTGATTCCTATCACGGGTCCGGGCGAGAAGCTTTCTTT.

This clonotype turned up a few times. V gene TRBV12-3 or TRBV12-4 combines with J gene TRBJ1-1; D remains ambiguous. The ends were cut back, 8 bases at V and 7 bases at J, with 11 bases in the middle. The CDR3 has 11 residues. The CDR3 sequence is CASSFYFEAFF. The CDR3 DNA sequence: TGTGCCAGCTCCTTTTACTTTGAAGCTTTCTTT.

This clonotype was seen many times. The genes are TRBV25-1 and TRBJ1-5; perhaps TRBD1 as D (6 bases). Germline values: CDR1 MGHDK, CDR2 SYGVNS. V lost 3 bases to trimming and J lost 6 bases, with 12 bases between them. The CDR3 spans 14 residues. In DNA form, the CDR3 reads TGTGCCAGCAGTGACTACAGGGCAGCTCAGCCCCAGCATTTT. Translation: CASSDYRAAQPQHF.

As concerns this clonotype: Being one base from a much bigger clone, this may be a read error. V usage is TRBV2 and J usage is TRBJ2-6, with 8 nucleotides matching TRBD1. The germline V gene has CDR1 SNHLY and CDR2 FYNNEI. CDR3 length: 16 residues. Trimming removed 4 bases from V and 0 bases from J; junction bases left unmatched: 2. Here the CDR3 reads CASSGQGSSGANVLTF. The CDR3 DNA reads as TGTGCCAGCAGTGGACAGGGGAGCTCTGGGGCCAACGTCCTGACTTTC. The full variable domain, rest sourced from reference TRBV2 and TRBJ2-6, is EPEVTQTPSHQVTQMGQEVILRCVPISNHLYFYWYRQILGQKVEFLVSFYNNEISEKSEIFDDQFSVERPDGSNFTLKIRSTKLEDSAMYFCASSGQGSSGANVLTFGAGSRLTVL.

This chain links TRBV29-1 with TRBJ2-6; D might be TRBD1 (6 bases). From germline, CDR1 is SQVTM and CDR2 ANQGSEA. CDR3 length: 14 residues. V was cut by 6 bases and J by 4 bases, with 13 bases left in between. CDR3 DNA: TGCAGCGTGAAGACAGGTTCCGGGGCCAACGTCCTGACTTTC. It specifies CSVKTGSGANVLTF.

This clonotype was observed many times. V usage is TRBV11-2 and J usage is TRBJ2-5; D unresolved. Germline V gene data show CDR1 as SGHAT and CDR2 as FQNNGV. V was pared by 5 bases and J by 0 bases, with 4 bases between. CDR3 length equals 12 residues. Here the CDR3 DNA reads TGTGCCAGCAGCGCGTACCAAGAGACCCAGTACTTC. Its translation is CASSAYQETQYF.